This T cell receptor (beta chain) was recorded in a study of T cell changes during pregnancy in multiple sclerosis. J was trimmed by 7 bases and V by 6 bases; bases with no gene match: 10. Germline V gene data show CDR1 as MNHEY and CDR2 as SMNVEV (reference sequence). This CDR3 contains 14 residues. The assay was immunoSEQ multiplex PCR, and TCRdb's table has in-frame clones only and misses some. The profile shows some 71,000 clones, roughly 90% of them singletons. This sequence was found in a female donor in good health, enrolled as a control in a pregnancy study. The chain recombines TRBV27 with TRBJ1-1; the match to TRBD1 covers 8 bases. The source material was CD4+ T cells from peripheral blood mononuclear cells, sampled in the third trimester of pregnancy. CDR3 nucleotides: TGTGCCAGCAGCCGATCAGGGGGCGGGATTGAAGCTTTCTTT. Translated: CASSRSGGGIEAFF.